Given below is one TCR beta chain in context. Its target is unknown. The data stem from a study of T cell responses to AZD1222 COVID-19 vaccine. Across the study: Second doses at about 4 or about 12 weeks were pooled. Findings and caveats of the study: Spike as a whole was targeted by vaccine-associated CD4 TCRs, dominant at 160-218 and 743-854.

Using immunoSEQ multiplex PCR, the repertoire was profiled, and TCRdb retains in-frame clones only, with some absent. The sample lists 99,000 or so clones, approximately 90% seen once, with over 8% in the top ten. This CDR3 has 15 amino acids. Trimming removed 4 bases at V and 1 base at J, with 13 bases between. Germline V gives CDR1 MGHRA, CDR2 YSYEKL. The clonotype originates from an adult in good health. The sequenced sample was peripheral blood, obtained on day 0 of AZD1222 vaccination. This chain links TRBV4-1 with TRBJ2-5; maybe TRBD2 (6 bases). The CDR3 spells CASSPHGLPQETQYF. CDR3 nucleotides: TGCGCCAGCAGCCCTCATGGACTACCCCAAGAGACCCAGTACTTC.